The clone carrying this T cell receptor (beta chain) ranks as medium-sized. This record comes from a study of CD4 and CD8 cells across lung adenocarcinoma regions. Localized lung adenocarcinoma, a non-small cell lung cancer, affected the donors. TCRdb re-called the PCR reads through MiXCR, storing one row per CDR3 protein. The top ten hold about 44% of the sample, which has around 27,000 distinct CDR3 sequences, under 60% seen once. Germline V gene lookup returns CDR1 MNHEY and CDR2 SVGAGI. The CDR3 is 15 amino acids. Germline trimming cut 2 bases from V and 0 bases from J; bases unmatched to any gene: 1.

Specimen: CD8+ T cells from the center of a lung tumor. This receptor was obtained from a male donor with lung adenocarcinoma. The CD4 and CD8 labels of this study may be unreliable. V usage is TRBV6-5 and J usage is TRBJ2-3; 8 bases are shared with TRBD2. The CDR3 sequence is CASSYSGSSTDTQYF. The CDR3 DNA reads TGTGCCAGCAGTTACAGCGGGAGTAGCACAGATACGCAGTATTTT.